Listed below are T cell receptor beta chains from one sample, sequenced in a study of siplizumab effects on memory and regulatory T cells. Measured with immunoSEQ multiplex PCR; TCRdb has only the in-frame clones, and not every one. Among about 100,000 clones, around 92% were seen once, and the ten largest hold 0.14% to 0.15%. The sample consisted of CD4+ T cells sorted from blood. The origin of the receptors is a human donor in good health. Both conserved end residues are trimmed from each CDR3. Each record gives: V gene, J gene, CDR3 protein.

V: TRBV9; J: TRBJ2-3; CDR3: ASSFLAGEFLDTQY
V: TRBV7-2; J: TRBJ2-1; CDR3: ASSLAGAPLVGQF
V: TRBV7-9; J: TRBJ2-7; CDR3: ASSLLQGHYEQY
V: TRBV28; J: TRBJ2-3; CDR3: ASSSPDARALDTQY
V: TRBV9; J: TRBJ2-2; CDR3: ASSSSLQGNTGELF
V: TRBV7-8; J: TRBJ1-1; CDR3: ASSIDGTTIGEAF
V: TRBV30; J: TRBJ2-5; CDR3: AWSVTVAGGHVETQY
V: TRBV19; J: TRBJ1-5; CDR3: ATSRDGGNQPQH
V: TRBV5-6; J: TRBJ2-1; CDR3: ASSTTSGGPRLGDEQF
V: TRBV11-3; J: TRBJ2-3; CDR3: ASSSDGTTDTQY
V: TRBV27; J: TRBJ1-1; CDR3: ASSPTGGPRAF
V: TRBV2; J: TRBJ1-6; CDR3: ASRVDSNSPLH
V: TRBV5-1; J: TRBJ1-4; CDR3: ASSLGSTTNEKLF
V: TRBV2; J: TRBJ1-5; CDR3: ASSRGNQPQH
V: TRBV27; J: TRBJ1-6; CDR3: ASSLSGTDYNSPLH
V: TRBV12-5; J: TRBJ1-2; CDR3: ASGLGQGRNYGYT
V: TRBV18; J: TRBJ1-3; CDR3: ASSWADRGNTIY
V: TRBV19; J: TRBJ1-2; CDR3: ASSIGSQSYGYT
V: TRBV6-5; J: TRBJ1-6; CDR3: ASSTTGVGSPLH
V: TRBV5-1; J: TRBJ2-3; CDR3: ASSSGLAVDTQY
V: TRBV4-1; J: TRBJ2-5; CDR3: ASSQVRLAGGLSETQY
V: TRBV28; J: TRBJ1-5; CDR3: ASSLYGGGGDSNQPQH
V: TRBV7-9; J: TRBJ1-6; CDR3: ASSRYNGQGGGSPLH
V: TRBV25-1; J: TRBJ1-2; CDR3: ASSESFGGWYGYT
V: TRBV19; J: TRBJ2-7; CDR3: ASSLGGTEVYEQY
V: TRBV2; J: TRBJ2-2; CDR3: ASSEWGTGELF
V: TRBV25-1; J: TRBJ1-2; CDR3: ASSDQTSGTGSYGYT